These 21 T cell receptor beta chains were sequenced from one sample in a study of high-grade serous ovarian cancer treatment subgroups. Tumor samples were obtained before definitive surgery or chemotherapy. Generated by immunoSEQ multiplex PCR, the TCRdb table keeps only in-frame clones and is missing some. The sample holds about 16,000 clones, around 73% seen once. Source material: tumor tissue. The source of these receptors is a human donor with high-grade serous ovarian cancer.

This chain uses TRBV7-6 with TRBJ1-1; D is perhaps TRBD1 (6 bases). The CDR3 totals 15 residues. The V gene's germline CDR1 is SGHVS and CDR2 FNYEAQ. Trimming pared 4 bases from V and 5 bases from J, leaving 17 bases between. The CDR3 DNA reads as TGTGCCAGCAGCTCAGATCGGGGGGCGGGAACTGAAGCTTTCTTT. It translates to CASSSDRGAGTEAFF.

The chain employs TRBV7-3 and TRBJ1-2; D might be TRBD1 (5 bases). Germline loops: CDR1 SGHTA, CDR2 FQGTGA. The CDR3 extends over 15 amino acids. The ends were cut back, 3 bases at V and 1 base at J, with 12 bases in the middle. The CDR3 coding sequence is TGTGCCAGCAGCTTGACGGGAGGACATAACTATGGCTACACCTTC. Translation gives CASSLTGGHNYGYTF. Combining the CDR3 with reference TRBV7-3 and TRBJ1-2 gives the whole variable domain GAGVSQTPSNKVTEKGKYVELRCDPISGHTALYWYRQSLGQGPEFLIYFQGTGAADDSGLPNDRFFAVRPEGSVSTLKIQRTERGDSAVYLCASSLTGGHNYGYTFGSGTRLTVV.

The chain recombines TRBV6-5 with TRBJ2-4, with 8 bases matching TRBD1. CDR1 MNHEY and CDR2 SVGAGI come from the germline V gene. V was pared by 2 bases and J by 1 base, with 4 bases of the junction left unmatched. The CDR3 has 16 amino acids. CDR3 amino acids: CASSYLGTGAKNIQYF. Written as DNA, the CDR3 is TGTGCCAGCAGTTACCTTGGGACAGGCGCCAAAAACATTCAGTACTTC.

The rearrangement joins TRBV4-3 to TRBJ2-1, with TRBD1 matching over 10 bases. Looked up from germline, CDR1 is LGHNA and CDR2 is YSLEER. The CDR3 totals 17 residues. J lost 7 bases, V lost 0 bases, and 9 bases had no gene match. The CDR3 loop is CASSQERGDRGENEQFF. The CDR3 coding sequence is TGCGCCAGCAGCCAAGAGAGAGGGGACAGGGGTGAGAATGAGCAGTTCTTC.

This sequence joins TRBV21-1 and TRBJ2-7; the D call of TRBD1 is as the table states it, not checked on the DNA. TRBV21-1 is marked as a pseudogene. CDR3 size: 17 residues. For the CDR3, the DNA is TGTGCCAGCAGCAAATTCCCGGGACAGGGGGTGGCCTACGAGCAGTACTTC. Amino acids: CASSKFPGQGVAYEQYF.

The rearrangement joins TRBV6-4 to TRBJ2-3, with D perhaps assigned TRBD1 or TRBD2 (5 bases each). The V gene's germline CDR1 is MRHNA and CDR2 SNTAGT. The CDR3 has 15 residues. V lost 3 bases and J 2 bases, leaving 12 bases between the germline ends. CDR3 in amino acids: CASSEEGIATDTQYF. CDR3 in DNA: TGTGCCAGCAGTGAAGAGGGGATAGCCACAGATACGCAGTATTTT.

The chain employs TRBV7-3 and TRBJ2-6; D is unresolved. Germline V gene lookup returns CDR1 SGHTA and CDR2 FQGTGA. The CDR3 has 15 amino acids. Trimming took off 6 bases at V and 0 bases at J, with 9 bases between the two ends. CDR3 nucleotide sequence: TGTGCCAGCAGGGCTCCGAGCTCTGGGGCCAACGTCCTGACTTTC. Translating it yields CASRAPSSGANVLTF.

This clone was counted only a few times. The V gene is TRBV7-4, the J gene TRBJ1-3; D is undetermined. The V gene lost 2 bases and the J gene lost 0 bases, with 5 bases spanning the gap. The CDR3 runs 14 residues. The germline gives CDR1 SGHVT, CDR2 SQSDAQ. CDR3 in DNA: TGTGCCAGCAGCTTAAGAAGCTCTGGAAACACCATATATTTT. Residues: CASSLRSSGNTIYF.

The V and J genes are TRBV18 and TRBJ1-5; the D is unclear. V dropped 1 base and J dropped 2 bases, with 6 bases sitting between them. The CDR3 has 14 amino acids. Germline loops: CDR1 KGHSH, CDR2 LQKENI. The CDR3 loop reads CASSPLKGNQPQHF. CDR3 DNA: TGTGCCAGCTCACCACTAAAGGGCAATCAGCCCCAGCATTTT.

This CDR3 reads CAGHKTAGLYNSPLHF. The CDR3, as DNA: TGTGCCGGCCACAAGACAGCAGGTTTATATAATTCACCCCTCCACTTT. This chain uses TRBV30 with TRBJ1-6, with a possible D match to TRBD1 (5 bases). CDR1 is GTSNPN, CDR2 SVGIG, per germline (reference sequence). The CDR3 sequence is 16 residues long. V shed 8 bases and J shed 4 bases, with 21 bases lying between them.

The DNA of the CDR3 is TGTGCCAGCAGCCTGACAGGGGGCGCGGGGAACAATGAAAAACTGTTTTTT. Its protein is CASSLTGGAGNNEKLFF. V and J are TRBV7-9 and TRBJ1-4; 10 bases are a match to TRBD1. Trimming removed 5 bases from V and 5 bases from J; junction bases left unmatched: 11. The germline V gene has CDR1 SEHNR and CDR2 FQNEAQ (reference sequence). The CDR3 covers 17 residues.

V and J are TRBV14 and TRBJ1-2; D ambiguous. Deletions cut 0 bases from V and 4 bases from J, with 6 bases between. The germline CDR1 and CDR2 sequences are SGHDN and FVKESK. The CDR3 has 13 residues. The CDR3 coding sequence is TGTGCCAGCAGCCAAGATTACGGCTATGGCTACACCTTC. Translation gives CASSQDYGYGYTF.

This clone is categorized as medium-sized. The rearrangement uses TRBV6-1 and TRBJ2-7; D unresolved. Germline assignment: CDR1 MNHNS and CDR2 SASEGT. The CDR3 is made up of 13 amino acids. The ends were cut back, 2 bases at V and 2 bases at J, with 7 bases in the middle. The CDR3 DNA sequence: TGTGCCAGCAGTGAACCGGGCCCCTACGAGCAGTACTTC. Translation: CASSEPGPYEQYF.

The chain links TRBV5-6 to TRBJ1-3; D perhaps matches TRBD1 (5 bases). Trimming removed 5 bases from V and 4 bases from J, with 10 bases in between. From germline, CDR1 is SGHDT and CDR2 YYEEEE. This CDR3 has 13 amino acids. CDR3 bases: TGTGCCAGCAGTGAGGGGCCGGGAAACACCATATATTTT. Encoded protein: CASSEGPGNTIYF.

V and J are TRBV7-2 and TRBJ1-1; D call uncertain. Germline-derived CDR1 and CDR2 are SGHTA and FQGNSA. The CDR3 is 13 amino acids. The ends were cut back, 5 bases at V and 5 bases at J, with 12 bases in the middle. CDR3 in amino acids: CASSNRLRTEAFF. The CDR3 coding sequence is TGTGCCAGCAGCAACCGATTAAGAACTGAAGCTTTCTTT.

This clone was detected only a few times. V usage is TRBV30 and J usage is TRBJ1-1; 9 nucleotides match TRBD1. The V segment lost 2 bases and the J segment 5 bases; nucleotides outside the gene matches: 3. Per the germline V gene, CDR1 is GTSNPN and CDR2 is SVGIG (reference sequence). The CDR3 runs 13 residues. CDR3 coding DNA: TGTGCCTGGAGTCACAGGGGGCGAACTGAAGCTTTCTTT. This codes for CAWSHRGRTEAFF.

CDR3 region: CASSTRTQGTGELFF. CDR3 sequence (DNA): TGTGCCAGCAGTACGCGGACCCAGGGCACCGGGGAGCTGTTTTTT. This chain joins TRBV2 and TRBJ2-2; D is perhaps TRBD1 (5 bases). Germline V lookup: CDR1 SNHLY, CDR2 FYNNEI. With 5 bases removed from V and 4 bases from J, the gap between germline ends came to 14 bases. CDR3 length: 15 residues.

The CDR3 nucleotides are TGTGCCAGCAGGCTAGCGGGGGGGTTCCAAGAGACCCAGTACTTC. This encodes CASRLAGGFQETQYF. The chain combines TRBV6-5 with TRBJ2-5; TRBD2 agrees at 12 bases. There are 15 residues in the CDR3. V shed 6 bases, J shed 1 base, and the junction held 3 bases outside the gene matches. The germline V gene has CDR1 MNHEY and CDR2 SVGAGI.

The chain recombines TRBV7-9 with TRBJ2-5; 9 bases are a match to TRBD1. This CDR3 is 19 amino acids long. V trimming: 5 bases; J trimming: 4 bases; junction bases outside the gene matches: 20. Germline CDR1 and CDR2: SEHNR and FQNEAQ (reference sequence). CDR3 in DNA: TGTGCCAGCAGCCCACGGATCGGGACAGGGTCGATTGCGGGAGAGACCCAGTACTTC. Protein product: CASSPRIGTGSIAGETQYF.

This clone was seen only once. The rearrangement links TRBV6-6 to TRBJ2-7; weak D call: TRBD2 (6 bases). This CDR3 has 15 residues. V lost 4 bases to trimming and J lost 6 bases, with 19 bases between them. The germline V gene has CDR1 MNHNY and CDR2 SVGAGI (reference sequence). CDR3 protein: CASSLRGLSSVEQYF. Here the CDR3 DNA reads TGTGCCAGCAGTTTACGGGGACTTAGTTCGGTCGAGCAGTACTTC.

This clone was recorded once. The gene calls are TRBV5-1 and TRBJ2-1, with a tentative D call TRBD2 (6 bases). In germline, CDR1 is SGHRS, CDR2 YFSETQ. V was clipped by 0 bases and J by 7 bases, with 11 bases between them. This CDR3 spans 14 amino acids. The CDR3: CASSLVGGLNEQFF. The CDR3 DNA follows: TGCGCCAGCAGCTTGGTTGGGGGGTTGAATGAGCAGTTCTTC.